Below are 26 T cell receptor beta chains sequenced from a single sample in a study of early T cells in non-severe SARS-CoV-2 infection. One entry per CDR3 protein, called by TCRdb with MiXCR from the 5' RACE reads. Among some 45,000 distinct CDR3 sequences listed, roughly 7% were seen once. The sequenced material came from whole blood. The receptors derive from an adult who was a healthcare worker with PCR-confirmed SARS-CoV-2 infection or an uninfected control (not recorded which).

The gene calls are TRBV4-3 and TRBJ2-1; tentative D call: TRBD2 (7 bases). This CDR3 contains 14 residues. Trimming removed 3 bases at V and 6 bases at J, with 12 bases between. Looked up from germline, CDR1 is LGHNA and CDR2 is YSLEER. The CDR3: CASSHRAGANEQFF. As DNA, the CDR3 is TGCGCCAGCAGCCACCGGGCGGGGGCCAATGAGCAGTTCTTC.

This clonotype was counted only a few times. Germline is not matched at one junction end, which may reflect a read error. This chain links TRBV12-3 or TRBV12-4 with TRBJ2-6; D might be TRBD1 (6 bases). The CDR3 is made up of 13 amino acids. The CDR3 loop is CASSPSGANVLIF. DNA for the CDR3: TGTGCCAGCAGCCCGTCAGGGGCCAACGTCCTGATTTTC.

In this sample, this clonotype turned up a few times. The chain couples TRBV28 to TRBJ1-3; 7 bases line up with TRBD1. Germline-derived CDR1 and CDR2 are MDHEN and SYDVKM. The ends lost 5 bases at V and 0 bases at J; junction bases unmatched: 7. This CDR3 contains 16 residues. CDR3 protein: CASSPPDRFSGNTIYF. CDR3 nucleotides: TGTGCCAGCAGTCCCCCGGACAGGTTCTCTGGAAACACCATATATTTT.

There are a few counts of this clonotype. The gene calls are TRBV4-3 and TRBJ2-1; 8 nucleotides match TRBD2. V lost 0 bases, J lost 8 bases, and 9 bases stayed unmatched. CDR1 and CDR2 from the germline V gene are LGHNA and YSLEER. The CDR3 is 16 residues long. This CDR3 is CASSQDASGGVYEQFF. Here the CDR3 DNA reads TGCGCCAGCAGCCAAGATGCCAGCGGGGGAGTCTATGAGCAGTTCTTC.

This clonotype came up many times. CDR3 coding DNA: TGTGCCAGCAGGTCAGGACCATCGGGCACTGAAGCTTTCTTT. This translates into CASRSGPSGTEAFF. This chain joins TRBV12-3 or TRBV12-4 and TRBJ1-1; no reliable D call. The V end lost 6 bases, the J end lost 4 bases, and 15 bases lay between the germline ends. This CDR3 spans 14 amino acids.

This clonotype was detected ten times or more. The chain employs TRBV2 and TRBJ2-1; TRBD1 might be the D (5 bases). CDR1 is SNHLY, CDR2 FYNNEI, per germline. The V end was cut by 6 bases, the J end by 0 bases, with 12 bases between. This CDR3 has 15 residues. The CDR3 nucleotides are TGTGCCAGCAGCCCCCTCCAGGGCTCCTACAATGAGCAGTTCTTC. It specifies CASSPLQGSYNEQFF. The whole variable domain, remainder taken from reference TRBV2 and TRBJ2-1, is EPEVTQTPSHQVTQMGQEVILRCVPISNHLYFYWYRQILGQKVEFLVSFYNNEISEKSEIFDDQFSVERPDGSNFTLKIRSTKLEDSAMYFCASSPLQGSYNEQFFGPGTRLTVL.

There are a few counts of this clonotype. The chain is built from TRBV10-3 and TRBJ2-7; 7 bases agree with TRBD1. The CDR3 runs 18 residues. Germline V gives CDR1 ENHRY, CDR2 SYGVKD. V gave up 4 bases and J gave up 2 bases; unmatched junction bases: 17. CDR3 region: CAISGRNPGTAAAYEQYF. CDR3 DNA sequence: TGTGCCATCAGTGGCCGCAACCCAGGGACAGCCGCTGCCTACGAGCAGTACTTC.

This clonotype has just a few counts. The V gene is TRBV6-2 or TRBV6-3, the J gene TRBJ2-7; possible D gene TRBD2, 6 bases. The ends were cut back, 7 bases at V and 3 bases at J, with 19 bases in the middle. This CDR3 contains 15 residues. Germline V lookup: CDR1 MNHEY, CDR2 SVGEGT. The DNA for the CDR3 is TGTGCCAGCACCCCGACTAGGGCAGGATACTACGAGCAGTACTTC. This encodes CASTPTRAGYYEQYF.

The rearrangement uses TRBV7-2 and TRBJ1-6; 7 bases match TRBD1. Germline V gene sequence: CDR1 SGHTA, CDR2 FQGNSA. This CDR3 contains 15 residues. V trimming: 5 bases; J trimming: 7 bases; junction bases outside the gene matches: 8. The CDR3 nucleotides are TGTGCCAGCAGCCCGACGACAGGGAGGAATTCACCCCTCCACTTT. Encoded protein: CASSPTTGRNSPLHF.

This clonotype occurred many times. The gene calls are TRBV4-2 and TRBJ2-3; D perhaps matches TRBD2 (5 bases). The CDR3 sequence is 12 residues long. Deletions cut 3 bases from V and 6 bases from J, with 7 bases between. Germline values: CDR1 LGHNA, CDR2 YNFKEQ. The CDR3 is CASSQGEDTQYF. The CDR3 coding sequence is TGTGCCAGCAGCCAGGGAGAGGATACGCAGTATTTT.

The chain joins TRBV20-1 to TRBJ2-6; 7 bases align to TRBD1. This CDR3 has 14 amino acids. With 5 bases clipped from V and 4 bases from J, the junction kept 5 bases outside the gene matches. Germline V lookup: CDR1 DFQATT, CDR2 SNEGSKA (reference sequence). This chain's CDR3 is CSALGTAGANVLTF. CDR3 DNA sequence: TGCAGTGCTCTCGGGACAGCAGGGGCCAACGTCCTGACTTTC.

The rearrangement joins TRBV6-5 to TRBJ1-1; D unclear. Germline CDR1 and CDR2: MNHEY and SVGAGI. V lost 4 bases to trimming and J lost 2 bases, with 8 bases between them. The CDR3 runs 13 residues. CDR3 nucleotide sequence: TGTGCCAGCAGTTGGGGAGACAACACTGAAGCTTTCTTT. It codes for CASSWGDNTEAFF.

This clonotype was observed at least ten times. The J gene is TRBJ1-2, the V gene TRBV5-5; D unresolved. Germline V gives CDR1 SGHKS, CDR2 YYEKEE (reference sequence). CDR3 length equals 13 residues. V lost 0 bases and J 8 bases, leaving 11 bases between the germline ends. CDR3 nucleotides: TGTGCCAGCAGCTTGGTAGTTACTGGCGGCTACACCTTC. Protein sequence: CASSLVVTGGYTF.

The chain joins TRBV20-1 to TRBJ1-1, with 7 bases identical to TRBD1. Trimming cost V 4 bases and J 5 bases; bases outside gene matches: 4. The CDR3 is 12 amino acids. In germline, CDR1 is DFQATT, CDR2 SNEGSKA (reference sequence). CDR3 residues: CSANRGNTEAFF. The CDR3, as DNA: TGCAGTGCTAACAGGGGAAATACTGAAGCTTTCTTT.

This clonotype was seen a few times. The V and J genes are TRBV20-1 and TRBJ2-7; D remains ambiguous. V was shortened by 4 bases and J by 4 bases, with 5 bases between the two germline ends. CDR1 is DFQATT and CDR2 is SNEGSKA in the germline V gene (reference sequence). The CDR3 is 10 residues long. The chain's CDR3 is CSATRYEQYF. CDR3 nucleotides: TGCAGTGCTACCCGTTACGAGCAGTACTTC.

This clonotype has ten or more counts. The CDR3 DNA reads as TGTGCCATCAGTGAGGGGTTGTCGGGGAGCACAGATACGCAGTATTTT. The encoded protein is CAISEGLSGSTDTQYF. The rearrangement joins TRBV10-3 to TRBJ2-3, with D possibly being TRBD2 (5 bases). The CDR3 totals 16 residues. Germline CDR1 is ENHRY and CDR2 is SYGVKD. Trimming removed 2 bases at V and 0 bases at J, with 12 bases between.

This clonotype was detected many times. The genes are TRBV28 and TRBJ2-1; tentatively, D is TRBD2 (6 bases). CDR1 is MDHEN and CDR2 is SYDVKM in the germline V gene. The CDR3 sequence is 15 residues long. V was shortened by 2 bases and J by 3 bases, with 11 bases between the two germline ends. For the CDR3, the DNA is TGTGCCAGCAGTTTAGGGCGGGGAGGCTACAATGAGCAGTTCTTC. This sequence encodes CASSLGRGGYNEQFF.

Many counts were recorded for this clonotype. J is TRBJ1-1 and V is TRBV27; a possible D gene is TRBD1 (5 bases). The V end was cut by 5 bases, the J end by 0 bases, with 10 bases between. Germline V gives CDR1 MNHEY, CDR2 SMNVEV (reference sequence). The CDR3 has 14 residues. The CDR3 bases are TGTGCCAGCAGTCCTCCGACAGTGAACACTGAAGCTTTCTTT. Translation gives CASSPPTVNTEAFF.

This clonotype was seen only a few times. The gene calls are TRBV7-9 and TRBJ1-5; no clear D. The CDR3 loop spans 17 amino acids. Deletions cut 1 base from V and 0 bases from J, with 13 bases between. Germline loops: CDR1 SEHNR, CDR2 FQNEAQ (reference sequence). CDR3 DNA: TGTGCCAGCAGCTTAGGCGTCGCGGCGGATAGCAATCAGCCCCAGCATTTT. Amino acid sequence: CASSLGVAADSNQPQHF.

The chain couples TRBV5-1 to TRBJ2-6; D is perhaps TRBD1 (5 bases). Trimming stripped 1 base from V and 2 bases from J, with 19 bases between. The CDR3 has 19 amino acids. From germline, CDR1 is SGHRS and CDR2 YFSETQ. DNA of the CDR3: TGCGCCAGCAGCTTGATATCTCAGGGTAGGGGCACTGGGGCCAACGTCCTGACTTTC. Its translation: CASSLISQGRGTGANVLTF.

Many counts were recorded for this clonotype. V usage is TRBV12-3 or TRBV12-4 and J usage is TRBJ2-3, with unresolved D. The CDR3 spans 14 residues. Trimming stripped 6 bases from V and 2 bases from J, with 12 bases between. For the CDR3, the DNA is TGTGCCAGCAGCCTCCTACAATACACAGATACGCAGTATTTT. Translating it yields CASSLLQYTDTQYF.

The rearrangement uses TRBV5-6 and TRBJ2-1; 9 bases map to TRBD1. V lost 2 bases and J lost 6; bases outside the gene matches: 9. CDR3 length: 16 residues. CDR1 and CDR2 (germline): SGHDT, YYEEEE. The CDR3 reads CASSFSPGTGSNEQFF. The CDR3 DNA is TGTGCCAGCAGCTTTTCACCGGGGACAGGGAGCAATGAGCAGTTCTTC.

This clonotype has ten or more counts. The chain combines TRBV20-1 with TRBJ1-2; D remains unclear. Germline CDR1 reads DFQATT; CDR2 reads SNEGSKA (reference sequence). The V and J ends lost 7 bases and 1 base respectively, with 13 bases between them. The length of the CDR3 is 13 residues. The CDR3, as DNA: TGCAGTGTGTGGGATCAATTTAACTATGGCTACACCTTC. Its protein is CSVWDQFNYGYTF.

The rearrangement joins TRBV27 to TRBJ2-5; D is undetermined. The CDR3 consists of 13 residues. V was trimmed by 3 bases and J by 5 bases, leaving 10 bases between them. Germline values: CDR1 MNHEY, CDR2 SMNVEV (reference sequence). The CDR3 reads CASSLSILETQYF. CDR3 DNA: TGTGCCAGCAGTTTGAGCATCTTGGAGACCCAGTACTTC.

In DNA, the CDR3 is TGTGCCAGCAGTTATAAGGGAGCTGAAGCTTTCTTT. Protein product: CASSYKGAEAFF. The chain is built from TRBV6-2 or TRBV6-3 and TRBJ1-1; D is unclear. Trimming cost V 3 bases and J 6 bases, with 8 bases left between them. This CDR3 comprises 12 residues. Looked up from germline, CDR1 is MNHEY and CDR2 is SVGEGT.

There are many counts of this clonotype. The J gene is TRBJ2-7, the V gene TRBV20-1, with 9 bases matching TRBD1. The CDR3 is made up of 15 amino acids. Looked up from germline, CDR1 is DFQATT and CDR2 is SNEGSKA (reference sequence). Unmatched junction bases numbered 9, after V lost 1 base and J lost 5 bases. The CDR3 nucleotides read TGCAGTGCTAGAGCTCCGGGACAGGGAGGAAACGAGCAGTACTTC. Translated, it gives CSARAPGQGGNEQYF.